In its sample, the clone carrying this TCR beta chain was seen many times. This sample was included in a study of T cells in Graves' hyperthyroidism and ophthalmopathy. The source material, RNA transcripts, was used to amplify TCR beta CDR3 regions. Researchers ran a first-round RT-PCR on the TCR CDR3 using the HTBI primer set. Each CDR3 protein gets one entry after TCRdb re-called the multiplex PCR reads with MiXCR. This table holds about 400,000 distinct CDR3 sequences, approximately 13% found once. Lactation, pregnancy, other autoimmune disease or uncontrolled infection led to exclusion of patients. The trim removed 3 bases at V and 2 bases at J, leaving 14 bases unmatched. CDR3 size: 18 residues. CDR1 MDHEN and CDR2 SYDVKM come from the germline V gene.

The gene calls are TRBV28 and TRBJ2-3; 7 positions agree with TRBD2. This TCR was recovered from a woman aged 18-29 years with Graves' hyperthyroidism. Sequenced: blood. In DNA form, the CDR3 reads TGTGCCAGCAGTTTCTGGGGGGGGGTGAGGCGGAACACAGATACGCAGTATTTT. As protein: CASSFWGGVRRNTDTQYF.